This T cell receptor (beta chain) is drawn from a study of T cell repertoires in cytomegalovirus infection (dated by TCRdb to the late 2010s). Concerning the study at large: The peptide stimulations were aimed at well-studied HLA-B-restricted epitopes as well as recently identified HLA-C-restricted CMV epitopes, whose presentation resists viral immunomodulation. Because public TCR beta signatures pointed to carriage of CMV infection together with the matching HLA type, the HLA type of each donor mattered for the analysis.

The germline V gene specifies MGHRA as CDR1 and YSYEKL as CDR2. The CDR3 holds 15 amino acids from the cysteine to the phenylalanine. Just CDR3 DNA is preserved here, 45 bases in frame from base 1. Sequencing was carried out with an Illumina HiSeq 1500. Using fastp at Q25 and MiXCR, TCRdb reprocessed the public reads and kept productive beta chains. Rows with a matching CDR3 protein are joined into one entry that keeps the most common DNA and genes. The sample data list 110,000 or so distinct CDR3 sequences, and 30% of these were observed just once. The ten largest clones represent around 41% of the sample. This sample's treatment or condition label indicates: in vitro stimulation with specific CMV peptide epitopes to enrich CMV-specific T cells. Details on this clonotype: What antigen it recognizes has not been identified. One end of the junction varies from germline; a read error may be responsible.

Results and caveats for the whole study, not just this receptor: Cumulative frequency of public TCR beta family members discriminated carriers of CMV infection plus the relevant HLA type in this cohort and an independent roughly 350-donor cohort. The ex vivo response was dominated by HLA-C-restricted CMV-specific TCR beta clonotypes, and the single most frequent clonotype in two of eight donors was supplied by these HLA-C-restricted clonotypes.

This sequence was found in a human donor in good health (CMV status not recorded). Some clones in this sample may be carry-over from other donors' samples. The chain is encoded by TRBV4-1 joined to TRBJ1-5; 8 bases in between match TRBD1. This specimen consisted of CD8+ T cells from cultured PBMCs, obtained from culture after CMV antigen stimulation. CDR3 region: CASSQDGTGNQPQHF. The DNA sequence is given as TGTGCCAGCAGCCAAGATGGGACAGGTAATCAGCCCCAGCATTTT.